The T cell receptor beta chain described here comes from a study of human T cells and chemical hapten exposure. Relative to its sample, this clonotype is medium-sized. As to time point: pre-sensitization, week 0. Treatment: therapeutic diphenylcyclopropenone sensitization with weekly scalp DPC. MiXCR, run by TCRdb on the RACE reads, gives a single entry per CDR3 protein. The sample lists tens of thousands of distinct CDR3 sequences, approximately 15% occurring once. This specimen was whole blood, taken in connection with sensitization to the hapten diphenylcyclopropenone (DPC). This receptor was taken from a woman in her forties or fifties with alopecia areata. Some clones in this sample may be carry-over from other donors' samples.

The chain's CDR3 is CASNSVFTDTQYF. The CDR3 DNA reads as TGTGCCAGCAATAGCGTTTTCACAGATACGCAGTATTTT. The rearrangement links TRBV2 to TRBJ2-3; a possible D gene is TRBD2 (5 bases). The V gene's germline CDR1 is SNHLY and CDR2 FYNNEI. The CDR3 has 13 residues. The germline V and J ends were trimmed by 7 bases and 2 bases, with 10 bases remaining between them.